Shown below are 31 T cell receptor beta chains from a single sample sequenced in a study of blood T cell repertoires in COVID-19. Repertoires were generated with immunoSEQ multiplex PCR, while TCRdb's copy carries only in-frame clones and drops some. The table has roughly 280,000 clones, around four fifths seen once. The specimen was peripheral blood. The origin of the receptors is a man between 60 and 70 years old who had recovered from COVID-19.

The chain carries TRBV28 and TRBJ2-7; TRBD1 is a possible D gene (6 bases). Germline V gene data show CDR1 as MDHEN and CDR2 as SYDVKM. The CDR3 is 13 residues long. V lost 7 bases and J 3 bases, leaving 13 bases between the germline ends. CDR3 nucleotides: TGTGCCAGCACGGCTAGGGGGATCTACGAGCAGTACTTC. This encodes CASTARGIYEQYF.

In DNA, the CDR3 is TGTGCCAGCGCCACAGGGCTCCTCTATGGCTACACCTTC. Its protein product is CASATGLLYGYTF. The chain couples TRBV12-3 or TRBV12-4 to TRBJ1-2; the D gene is possibly TRBD1 (6 bases). V lost 8 bases to trimming and J lost 4 bases, with 14 bases between them. The CDR3 extends over 13 amino acids.

The chain is built from TRBV6-5 and TRBJ1-2; 7 positions match TRBD1. CDR3 length: 15 amino acids. V gave up 8 bases and J gave up 1 base; unmatched junction bases: 10. The germline gives CDR1 MNHEY, CDR2 SVGAGI. The chain's CDR3 is CASRQGPTLNYGYTF. DNA for the CDR3: TGTGCCAGCCGACAGGGCCCGACCCTTAACTATGGCTACACCTTC.

The chain employs TRBV29-1 and TRBJ1-1; possible D gene TRBD1, 5 bases. The germline V gene has CDR1 SQVTM and CDR2 ANQGSEA. The CDR3 has 12 residues. V lost 6 bases and J lost 9, with 17 bases in between. The CDR3 loop is CSVPGLRGQAFF. The CDR3 DNA sequence: TGCAGCGTGCCGGGACTCCGCGGCCAAGCTTTCTTT.

The rearrangement links TRBV28 to TRBJ1-2, with 7 bases fitting TRBD1. The CDR3 is made up of 14 amino acids. Germline V CDR1 and CDR2: MDHEN, SYDVKM. The V segment lost 6 bases and the J segment 4 bases; nucleotides outside the gene matches: 8. This CDR3 reads CASRPSGQRYGYTF. CDR3 nucleotide sequence: TGTGCCAGCAGACCCTCGGGACAGCGCTATGGCTACACCTTC.

The J gene is TRBJ2-3, the V gene TRBV2; TRBD2 matches at 14 bases. Trimming took 6 bases from V and 3 from J; bases not matched to a gene: 8. Looked up from germline, CDR1 is SNHLY and CDR2 is FYNNEI. This CDR3 has 17 residues. The CDR3 here is CASRPPGLAGVTDTQYF. CDR3 sequence (DNA): TGTGCCAGCAGGCCCCCGGGACTAGCGGGAGTAACAGATACGCAGTATTTT. The entire variable domain, with the rest obtained from reference TRBV2 and TRBJ2-3, is as follows: EPEVTQTPSHQVTQMGQEVILRCVPISNHLYFYWYRQILGQKVEFLVSFYNNEISEKSEIFDDQFSVERPDGSNFTLKIRSTKLEDSAMYFCASRPPGLAGVTDTQYFGPGTRLTVL.

The rearrangement uses TRBV7-9 and TRBJ1-2, with TRBD1 as a possible D gene (5 bases). CDR1 is SEHNR and CDR2 is FQNEAQ in the germline V gene (reference sequence). Trimming took 5 bases from V and 0 from J, leaving 10 bases between them. The CDR3 sequence is 14 residues long. CDR3 amino acids: CASSPTAANYGYTF. The CDR3 DNA reads as TGTGCCAGCAGCCCGACAGCAGCTAACTATGGCTACACCTTC.

The rearrangement links TRBV9 to TRBJ1-2; 8 bases fit TRBD1. CDR1 is SGDLS, CDR2 YYNGEE, per germline. Trimming removed 1 base from V and 7 bases from J; junction bases left unmatched: 9. This CDR3 is 15 amino acids long. The CDR3 sequence: CASSVQGALDGGYTF. The CDR3, as DNA: TGTGCCAGCAGCGTACAGGGGGCACTTGATGGTGGCTACACCTTC.

The chain uses TRBV5-5 and TRBJ2-3, with 12 bases lining up with TRBD2. Germline V CDR1 and CDR2: SGHKS, YYEKEE (reference sequence). The trim removed 5 bases at V and 0 bases at J, leaving 4 bases unmatched. The CDR3 has 16 amino acids. The CDR3 sequence is CASRTGTSGSTDTQYF. The CDR3 DNA reads as TGTGCCAGCAGAACCGGGACTAGCGGGAGCACAGATACGCAGTATTTT. The full variable domain, with the rest looked up from reference TRBV5-5 and TRBJ2-3, is DAGVTQSPTHLIKTRGQQVTLRCSPISGHKSVSWYQQVLGQGPQFIFQYYEKEERGRGNFPDRFSARQFPNYSSELNVNALLLGDSALYLCASRTGTSGSTDTQYFGPGTRLTVL.

The chain joins TRBV4-1 to TRBJ1-5; D gene ambiguous. Trimming pared 0 bases from V and 3 bases from J, leaving 9 bases between. Germline CDR1 reads MGHRA; CDR2 reads YSYEKL. The CDR3 runs to 15 residues. The CDR3 loop is CASSQEAGFNQPQHF. In nucleotides, the CDR3 is TGCGCCAGCAGCCAAGAGGCGGGTTTCAATCAGCCCCAGCATTTT.

The chain recombines TRBV6-6 with TRBJ2-7, with D perhaps TRBD2 (6 bases). This CDR3 has 14 residues. CDR1 MNHNY and CDR2 SVGAGI come from the germline V gene (reference sequence). V was pared by 0 bases and J by 3 bases, with 9 bases between. In DNA form, the CDR3 reads TGTGCCAGCAGTTACTCTCTGACTAGCTACGAGCAGTACTTC. Protein: CASSYSLTSYEQYF.

This chain links TRBV11-1 with TRBJ1-2, with D hard to call. This CDR3 is 13 amino acids long. The V end lost 2 bases, the J end lost 8 bases, and 12 bases lay between the germline ends. The germline gives CDR1 SGHAT, CDR2 FQDESV (reference sequence). The CDR3 DNA follows: TGTGCCAGCAGCTTATTGGCCAGCGAGGGCTACACCTTC. Translation gives CASSLLASEGYTF.

The CDR3 reads CASSWGQDTDTQYF. The CDR3 DNA reads TGCGCCAGCAGCTGGGGACAGGACACAGATACGCAGTATTTT. The chain has TRBV5-1 and TRBJ2-3, with 8 bases matching TRBD1. Germline values: CDR1 SGHRS, CDR2 YFSETQ. The CDR3 contains 14 residues. V lost 3 bases, J lost 2 bases, and 2 bases stayed unmatched.

The count of this clone is one. This rearrangement joins TRBV25-1 to TRBJ1-2, with D maybe TRBD1 (5 bases). The CDR3 is 14 residues long. CDR1 and CDR2 (germline): MGHDK, SYGVNS. V lost 6 bases to trimming and J lost 3 bases, with 14 bases between them. The CDR3 nucleotides are TGTGCCAGCAGCGGGGCAGGGAGGGACTATGGCTACACCTTC. Amino acids: CASSGAGRDYGYTF.

The CDR3 sequence: CASSTRFFSEQFF. CDR3 sequence (DNA): TGTGCCAGCTCTACCCGGTTCTTCTCTGAGCAGTTCTTC. The chain couples TRBV7-9 to TRBJ2-1; D gene uncertain. Germline-derived CDR1 and CDR2 are SEHNR and FQNEAQ (reference sequence). The V and J ends lost 8 bases and 9 bases respectively, with 17 bases between them. CDR3 size: 13 residues.

The chain couples TRBV25-1 to TRBJ2-3, with 12 bases fitting TRBD2. In germline, CDR1 is MGHDK, CDR2 SYGVNS. V was pared by 6 bases and J by 5 bases, with 12 bases of the junction left unmatched. The CDR3 covers 17 residues. CDR3 region: CASSEHLAGGRGDTQYF. The DNA of the CDR3 is TGTGCCAGCAGCGAACACCTAGCGGGGGGGCGAGGAGATACGCAGTATTTT.

The chain couples TRBV10-3 to TRBJ1-2; the D is unclear. This CDR3 is built from 14 residues. Germline V CDR1 and CDR2: ENHRY, SYGVKD. Trimming took off 0 bases at V and 4 bases at J, with 9 bases between the two ends. The CDR3 here is CAISESPLSYGYTF. The CDR3 DNA follows: TGTGCCATCAGTGAGTCCCCTCTGAGCTATGGCTACACCTTC.

This clone turned up a few times. The chain recombines TRBV12-3 or TRBV12-4 with TRBJ1-5; D perhaps matches TRBD1 (5 bases). Between the trimmed V and J ends, which lost 8 bases and 2 bases, there was a span of 10 bases. The CDR3 extends over 13 amino acids. In DNA, the CDR3 is TGTGCCAGCCAAAGGGGTGGCAATCAGCCCCAGCATTTT. This encodes CASQRGGNQPQHF.

This clone was detected only once. V usage is TRBV18 and J usage is TRBJ2-2, with a possible D match to TRBD1 (5 bases). Germline V gene lookup returns CDR1 KGHSH and CDR2 LQKENI. Trimming stripped 6 bases from V and 1 base from J, with 12 bases between. This CDR3 contains 15 residues. CDR3 amino acids: CASSPLGQNTGELFF. In DNA form, the CDR3 reads TGTGCCAGCTCCCCTTTGGGGCAGAACACCGGGGAGCTGTTTTTT. Together with reference TRBV18 and TRBJ2-2, the CDR3 gives the full variable domain: NAGVMQNPRHLVRRRGQEARLRCSPMKGHSHVYWYRQLPEEGLKFMVYLQKENIIDESGMPKERFSAEFPKEGPSILRIQQVVRGDSAAYFCASSPLGQNTGELFFGEGSRLTVL.

The rearrangement uses TRBV21-1 and TRBJ2-7; the table's D call, TRBD1, was not checked against the DNA. TRBV21-1 is an annotated pseudogene. The CDR3 has 18 residues. The CDR3 coding sequence is TGTGCCAGCAGCAAAGAACGAACTTACAGGGCAGAGCCCTACGAGCAGTACTTC. Residues: CASSKERTYRAEPYEQYF.

This clone was seen a handful of times. V and J are TRBV27 and TRBJ2-7; D possibly corresponds to TRBD2 (5 bases). Trimming shortened V by 3 bases and J by 4 bases, and 10 bases separated the two germline ends. The CDR3 is 13 amino acids. Germline V lookup: CDR1 MNHEY, CDR2 SMNVEV (reference sequence). The CDR3 here is CASSFLAQYEQYF. In DNA form, the CDR3 reads TGTGCCAGCAGTTTTCTAGCTCAGTACGAGCAGTACTTC.

This clone has a handful of counts. The V and J genes are TRBV2 and TRBJ2-7; D is perhaps TRBD1 (6 bases). With 6 bases removed from V and 4 bases from J, the gap between germline ends came to 13 bases. The CDR3 length is 13 residues. Germline V CDR1 and CDR2: SNHLY, FYNNEI. The CDR3 bases are TGTGCCAGCAGCCCTGGACAGATGTACGAGCAGTACTTC. It specifies CASSPGQMYEQYF.

The sample holds one count of this clone. The J gene is TRBJ1-6, the V gene TRBV25-1, with no clear D. The CDR3 is 14 residues long. Germline-derived CDR1 and CDR2 are MGHDK and SYGVNS. Trimming shortened V by 3 bases and J by 7 bases, and 10 bases separated the two germline ends. The CDR3 is CASSEFRYNSPLHF. The CDR3 DNA sequence: TGTGCCAGCAGTGAGTTTCGGTACAATTCACCCCTCCACTTT.

This clone was seen more than once but under ten times. The V gene is TRBV9, the J gene TRBJ2-7; TRBD1 aligns across 7 bases. The V gene's germline CDR1 is SGDLS and CDR2 YYNGEE. V lost 3 bases, J lost 2 bases, and 8 bases stayed unmatched. This CDR3 has 15 amino acids. The CDR3 here is CASSARTGPTYEQYF. The DNA for the CDR3 is TGTGCCAGCAGCGCCCGGACAGGTCCGACCTACGAGCAGTACTTC. Variable domain in full (rest from reference TRBV9 and TRBJ2-7): DSGVTQTPKHLITATGQRVTLRCSPRSGDLSVYWYQQSLDQGLQFLIQYYNGEERAKGNILERFSAQQFPDLHSELNLSSLELGDSALYFCASSARTGPTYEQYFGPGTRLTVT.

The chain couples TRBV18 to TRBJ2-2; TRBD2 matches at 8 bases. The CDR3 extends over 16 amino acids. The trim removed 0 bases at V and 0 bases at J, leaving 0 bases unmatched. Germline-derived CDR1 and CDR2 are KGHSH and LQKENI. The CDR3 loop reads CASSPPGLANTGELFF. The CDR3 region has the DNA TGTGCCAGCTCACCACCGGGACTAGCGAACACCGGGGAGCTGTTTTTT.

J is TRBJ2-5 and V is TRBV5-6; 12 positions agree with TRBD2. This CDR3 region has 15 residues. V gave up 0 bases and J gave up 3 bases; unmatched junction bases: 0. Per the germline V gene, CDR1 is SGHDT and CDR2 is YYEEEE. The CDR3 coding sequence is TGTGCCAGCAGCTTGGGACTAGCGGGAGAAGAGACCCAGTACTTC. Its protein is CASSLGLAGEETQYF.

V and J are TRBV19 and TRBJ2-2; 16 positions match TRBD2. Germline assignment: CDR1 LNHDA and CDR2 SQIVND (reference sequence). The CDR3 has 17 residues. Germline trimming cut 5 bases from V and 6 bases from J; bases unmatched to any gene: 6. CDR3 in DNA: TGTGCCAGTAGTGGGACTAGCGGGAGGGCCTTCCCCGGGGAGCTGTTTTTT. Encoded protein: CASSGTSGRAFPGELFF.

The gene calls are TRBV29-1 and TRBJ1-1, with 8 bases aligning to TRBD1. The J segment lost 5 bases and the V segment lost 6 bases, leaving 11 bases of the junction unmatched. Germline V gene lookup returns CDR1 SQVTM and CDR2 ANQGSEA. CDR3 size: 14 residues. The CDR3 reads CSVIRTGGNTEAFF. The CDR3 DNA reads TGCAGCGTAATAAGAACAGGGGGAAATACTGAAGCTTTCTTT.

The rearrangement joins TRBV5-6 to TRBJ1-1; possibly TRBD1 for D (5 bases). Between the trimmed V and J ends, which lost 2 bases and 3 bases, there was a span of 14 bases. CDR3 length: 15 residues. Per the germline V gene, CDR1 is SGHDT and CDR2 is YYEEEE. CDR3 sequence: CASSLNSGVHTEAFF. The CDR3 nucleotides read TGTGCCAGCAGCTTAAATTCGGGGGTCCACACTGAAGCTTTCTTT.

V and J are TRBV28 and TRBJ1-5, with TRBD1 identical over 9 bases. The germline CDR1 and CDR2 sequences are MDHEN and SYDVKM. The CDR3 is 14 residues long. V lost 5 bases, J lost 6 bases, and 5 bases stayed unmatched. The CDR3 here is CASSPGQGFQPQHF. The CDR3 nucleotides are TGTGCCAGCAGTCCTGGACAGGGGTTTCAGCCCCAGCATTTT.

The chain employs TRBV6-5 and TRBJ1-4; 9 bases align to TRBD1. Per germline, CDR1 MNHEY and CDR2 SVGAGI. J was trimmed by 1 base and V by 6 bases; bases with no gene match: 0. This CDR3 contains 14 residues. CDR3: CASRTGGTNEKLFF. CDR3 DNA sequence: TGTGCCAGCAGGACAGGGGGAACTAATGAAAAACTGTTTTTT.